Reported below is one T cell receptor beta chain. Between the trimmed V and J ends, which lost 0 bases and 3 bases, there was a span of 12 bases. The CDR3 is 15 amino acids. Germline V gene data show CDR1 as SGHNT and CDR2 as YYREEE (reference sequence). The data originate from a study of blood T cell repertoires in COVID-19. Overall study: The United States, Italy and Spain provided the acute and convalescent COVID-19 samples. In each case, the material was cDNA or gDNA derived from T cells, B-cell-depleted T cells, or PBMCs.

The authors' processing: Cell counts per sample came from amplifying reference gene primers. The data were produced by immunoSEQ multiplex PCR, yet TCRdb's version contains in-frame clones alone and is incomplete. V, J and clone size derive from that table, while D and trimming were established from the DNA sequence. The top ten clones hold under 3% of a sample with about 260,000 clones, 75% to 95% of them seen once. V gene TRBV5-4 combines with J gene TRBJ1-1, with D perhaps matching TRBD1 (5 bases). Sample: peripheral blood. This sequence originates from a person aged 18 to 30 with COVID-19, enrolled during active disease. The CDR3 DNA reads as TGTGCCAGCAGCTTGGCCAGGGTCGAAGACACTGAAGCTTTCTTT. Amino acids: CASSLARVEDTEAFF.